These 23 T cell receptor beta chains were all obtained from the same sample, sequenced in a study of T-cell memory formation after mild COVID-19 (dated by TCRdb to about 2021). The receptor library was made with 5' RACE. The reads were generated on an Illumina NovaSeq 6000. TCRdb redid the processing of the public reads, applying fastp at Q25 and MiXCR, and retained in-frame beta chains. Each entry merges the rows of one CDR3 protein and shows their most common DNA and genes. Present in this sample are hundreds of thousands of distinct CDR3 sequences, more than 20% of which were seen just once. The ten biggest clones cover around 13% of the sample. The source material was PBMCs or a T cell subset sorted from them (not recorded which). The receptors derive from an adult woman who had mild COVID-19 (a few samples of this study predate the infection). The sample titles of this study are shuffled in the database, so cell type and time point are left out; the donor was told from shared clones.

This rearrangement joins TRBV7-3 to TRBJ2-2; maybe TRBD1 (6 bases). The CDR3 runs to 15 residues. Germline V CDR1 and CDR2: SGHTA, FQGTGA. V was shortened by 5 bases and J by 7 bases, with 17 bases between the two germline ends. The CDR3 DNA reads as TGTGCCAGCAGCCCCGGACAGAAGCCTATCGGGGAGCTGTTTTTT. This gives the protein CASSPGQKPIGELFF.

This clonotype turned up a few times. This chain links TRBV9 with TRBJ2-7, with D unresolved. Trimming removed 4 bases from V and 0 bases from J, with 17 bases in between. CDR1 and CDR2 (germline): SGDLS, YYNGEE. The CDR3 extends over 16 amino acids. CDR3 protein: CASSPAIRVLSYEQYF. DNA for the CDR3: TGTGCCAGCAGCCCAGCGATCCGGGTCCTCTCCTACGAGCAGTACTTC.

The chain links TRBV6-6 to TRBJ1-2; D might be TRBD1 (5 bases). From germline, CDR1 is MNHNY and CDR2 SVGAGI (reference sequence). There are 13 residues in the CDR3. V was pared by 4 bases and J by 5 bases, with 11 bases between. The chain's CDR3 is CASSSGHRYGYTF. The DNA of the CDR3 is TGTGCCAGCAGTTCCGGACACCGGTATGGCTACACCTTC.

The V call is TRBV6-5, the J call TRBJ1-2; D is undetermined. Germline-derived CDR1 and CDR2 are MNHEY and SVGAGI. The CDR3 runs 13 residues. V lost 7 bases and J lost 1, with 10 bases in between. In DNA, the CDR3 is TGTGCCAGCACACCCGCCAGTAACTATGGCTACACCTTC. Amino acids: CASTPASNYGYTF.

The chain carries TRBV20-1 and TRBJ1-5; D is perhaps TRBD1 (6 bases). Trimming stripped 6 bases from V and 3 bases from J, with 9 bases between. The CDR3 has 12 amino acids. Germline CDR1 reads DFQATT; CDR2 reads SNEGSKA (reference sequence). CDR3 nucleotide sequence: TGCAGTGCGGTGGGGGCCAATCAGCCCCAGCATTTT. Its protein is CSAVGANQPQHF.

The rearrangement links TRBV24-1 to TRBJ2-1; TRBD2 agrees at 14 bases. Per the germline V gene, CDR1 is KGHDR and CDR2 is SFDVKD. The CDR3 covers 18 residues. J gave up 3 bases and V 3 bases, and 6 bases lay outside the gene matches. The DNA of the CDR3 is TGTGCCACCAGTGATGCCGGGACTAGCGGGAGTCGCTACAATGAGCAGTTCTTC. Protein sequence: CATSDAGTSGSRYNEQFF.

This chain joins TRBV9 and TRBJ1-1, with 7 bases lining up with TRBD1. This CDR3 is built from 15 residues. Germline-derived CDR1 and CDR2 are SGDLS and YYNGEE. V was clipped by 3 bases and J by 4 bases; unmatched bases: 9. The CDR3: CASSAKTGLVTEAFF. The CDR3 DNA sequence: TGTGCCAGCAGCGCGAAGACAGGGTTGGTCACTGAAGCTTTCTTT. Filled out from reference TRBV9 and TRBJ1-1, the complete variable domain reads DSGVTQTPKHLITATGQRVTLRCSPRSGDLSVYWYQQSLDQGLQFLIQYYNGEERAKGNILERFSAQQFPDLHSELNLSSLELGDSALYFCASSAKTGLVTEAFFGQGTRLTVV.

V usage is TRBV15 and J usage is TRBJ2-2; D remains ambiguous. Trimming took 3 bases from V and 4 from J, leaving 9 bases between them. There are 14 residues in the CDR3. Germline CDR1 reads LNHNV; CDR2 reads YYDKDF (reference sequence). CDR3 protein: CATSSPLITGELFF. The CDR3 coding sequence is TGTGCCACCAGCAGTCCTTTGATCACCGGGGAGCTGTTTTTT.

The genes are TRBV2 and TRBJ2-1; 11 bases agree with TRBD2. This CDR3 spans 15 amino acids. The V gene's germline CDR1 is SNHLY and CDR2 FYNNEI. Unmatched junction bases numbered 2, after V lost 1 base and J lost 6 bases. This CDR3 is CASSEGGLAGNEQFF. CDR3 nucleotides: TGTGCCAGCAGTGAAGGAGGACTAGCGGGCAATGAGCAGTTCTTC.

This clonotype was recorded a few times. The chain joins TRBV24-1 to TRBJ1-1; D ambiguous. CDR3 length: 13 amino acids. Between the trimmed V and J ends, which lost 5 bases and 6 bases, there was a span of 12 bases. The germline V gene has CDR1 KGHDR and CDR2 SFDVKD. The CDR3 DNA is TGTGCCACCAGTGCCCCGGGCCTGCCTGAAGCTTTCTTT. This codes for CATSAPGLPEAFF.

This sequence joins TRBV20-1 and TRBJ2-1; 9 nucleotides line up with TRBD2. In germline, CDR1 is DFQATT, CDR2 SNEGSKA (reference sequence). The CDR3 is 13 amino acids. V gave up 4 bases and J gave up 8 bases; unmatched junction bases: 6. CDR3 bases: TGCAGTGCTATGGGCGGGGGGGCCTATGAGCAGTTCTTC. It encodes CSAMGGGAYEQFF.

This clonotype showed up just a few times. The chain carries TRBV12-3 or TRBV12-4 and TRBJ2-7; D perhaps matches TRBD1 (5 bases). V lost 3 bases and J 6 bases, leaving 15 bases between the germline ends. This CDR3 spans 14 amino acids. The CDR3 coding sequence is TGTGCCAGCAGTTTTGCCCGATGGGGCGGCGAGCAGTACTTC. Translated: CASSFARWGGEQYF.

This clonotype was seen only a few times. The genes are TRBV29-1 and TRBJ2-7; D is uncertain. V lost 7 bases and J lost 6, with 19 bases in between. Germline V CDR1 and CDR2: SQVTM, ANQGSEA. CDR3 length: 13 amino acids. CDR3 sequence reads: CSAVGASLLEQYF. CDR3 in DNA: TGCAGCGCGGTGGGCGCCAGCCTCCTCGAGCAGTACTTC.

J is TRBJ2-1 and V is TRBV7-3; D might be TRBD2 (5 bases). This CDR3 spans 17 amino acids. Germline-derived CDR1 and CDR2 are SGHTA and FQGTGA. V shed 1 base and J shed 7 bases, with 20 bases lying between them. CDR3 region: CASSLSLGLAAGNEQFF. The CDR3 nucleotides are TGTGCCAGCAGCTTAAGTTTAGGGCTAGCTGCCGGGAATGAGCAGTTCTTC.

This clonotype has more than one count but fewer than ten. The CDR3 nucleotides read TGTGCCAGCAGTTATGGGAGTCTCTACAATGAGCAGTTCTTC. It translates to CASSYGSLYNEQFF. The rearrangement joins TRBV6-2 or TRBV6-3 to TRBJ2-1; D is perhaps TRBD2 (5 bases). The CDR3 consists of 14 residues. Germline V gives CDR1 MNHEY, CDR2 SVGEGT. V was cut by 3 bases and J by 3 bases, with 9 bases left in between.

This clonotype was seen a few times. The gene calls are TRBV4-1 and TRBJ2-5; no clear D gene. The CDR3 has 15 residues. Trimming left V 0 bases short and J 5 bases short, with 13 bases between. Germline V gene lookup returns CDR1 MGHRA and CDR2 YSYEKL. The CDR3 sequence: CASSQDEKGFETQYF. The DNA of the CDR3 is TGCGCCAGCAGCCAAGACGAGAAGGGCTTTGAGACCCAGTACTTC.

The chain recombines TRBV6-1 with TRBJ2-6; TRBD1 might be the D (6 bases). There are 18 residues in the CDR3. V lost 3 bases to trimming and J lost 0 bases, with 15 bases between them. The germline V gene encodes CDR1 MNHNS and CDR2 SASEGT. DNA for the CDR3: TGTGCCAGCAGTGATGCCGACAGGTCTTACTCTGGGGCCAACGTCCTGACTTTC. It translates to CASSDADRSYSGANVLTF.

The table lists this clonotype with a few counts. The chain links TRBV24-1 to TRBJ2-2, with D unresolved. Germline values: CDR1 KGHDR, CDR2 SFDVKD. Trimming took 0 bases from V and 5 from J, leaving 0 bases between them. The CDR3 sequence is 12 residues long. CDR3 in amino acids: CATSDLTGELFF. In nucleotides, the CDR3 is TGTGCCACCAGTGATTTGACCGGGGAGCTGTTTTTT.

The chain links TRBV12-3 or TRBV12-4 to TRBJ2-4; 12 bases map to TRBD2. V lost 7 bases and J lost 7; bases outside the gene matches: 5. This CDR3 comprises 14 residues. The CDR3 DNA sequence: TGTGCCAGCACCAGACTAGCGGGAGATAACATTCAGTACTTC. Its protein product is CASTRLAGDNIQYF.

This sequence joins TRBV12-3 or TRBV12-4 and TRBJ1-4, with 7 positions matching TRBD1. The CDR3 totals 14 residues. V shed 6 bases and J 2 bases; nucleotides not matched to a gene: 3. CDR3 nucleotide sequence: TGTGCCAGCAGCCCAGGGGGGACTAATGAAAAACTGTTTTTT. This codes for CASSPGGTNEKLFF.

The chain joins TRBV20-1 to TRBJ2-3; D is unclear. V lost 3 bases, J lost 3 bases, and 4 bases lay in between. This CDR3 contains 11 residues. Germline CDR1 is DFQATT and CDR2 is SNEGSKA (reference sequence). The CDR3 loop is CSASQTDTQYF. In DNA form, the CDR3 reads TGCAGTGCTAGCCAAACAGATACGCAGTATTTT.

The genes are TRBV5-6 and TRBJ2-6; TRBD1 aligns across 8 bases. CDR1 and CDR2 from the germline V gene are SGHDT and YYEEEE. This CDR3 has 17 amino acids. V was clipped by 4 bases and J by 0 bases; unmatched bases: 6. In DNA, the CDR3 is TGTGCCAGCAGCACGGGACAGGCCCCCTCTGGGGCCAACGTCCTGACTTTC. Protein product: CASSTGQAPSGANVLTF. Using reference TRBV5-6 and TRBJ2-6 for the parts outside the CDR3, the full variable domain is DAGVTQSPTHLIKTRGQQVTLRCSPKSGHDTVSWYQQALGQGPQFIFQYYEEEERQRGNFPDRFSGHQFPNYSSELNVNALLLGDSALYLCASSTGQAPSGANVLTFGAGSRLTVL.

This clonotype was counted a single time. This chain joins TRBV18 and TRBJ2-3, with TRBD2 as a possible D gene (6 bases). V was trimmed by 2 bases and J by 1 base, leaving 10 bases between them. From germline, CDR1 is KGHSH and CDR2 LQKENI. The CDR3 has 15 amino acids. CDR3 amino acids: CASSPKGGGTDTQYF. CDR3 nucleotides: TGTGCCAGCTCACCAAAAGGCGGGGGCACAGATACGCAGTATTTT.